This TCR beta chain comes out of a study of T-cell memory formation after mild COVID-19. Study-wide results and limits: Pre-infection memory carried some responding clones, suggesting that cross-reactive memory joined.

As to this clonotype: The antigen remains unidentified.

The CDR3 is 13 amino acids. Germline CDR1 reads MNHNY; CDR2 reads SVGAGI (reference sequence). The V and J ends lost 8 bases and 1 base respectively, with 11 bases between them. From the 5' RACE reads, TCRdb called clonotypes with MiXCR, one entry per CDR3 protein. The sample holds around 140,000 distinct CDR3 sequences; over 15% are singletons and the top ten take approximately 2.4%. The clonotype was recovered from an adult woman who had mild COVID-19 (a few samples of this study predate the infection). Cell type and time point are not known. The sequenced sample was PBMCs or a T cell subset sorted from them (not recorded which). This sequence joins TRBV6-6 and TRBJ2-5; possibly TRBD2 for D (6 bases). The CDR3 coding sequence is TGTGCCAGCGGCCTTAGCGGCCAAGAGACCCAGTACTTC. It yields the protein CASGLSGQETQYF.